This T cell receptor beta chain is from a study of beta chain features in type 1 diabetes. Study details: Cell yields, age and gender were similar between patients and healthy donors. Study-level findings and limits: Fewer junction insertions and more nucleotide deletions appeared in type 1 diabetes patients. It was among patients, rather than healthy donors, that naive, central memory and Treg TCRB repertoires appeared more similar.

As concerns this clone: The target antigen is unknown.

TCRB transcripts that were expressed got sequenced, as all of the isolated RNA had been reverse transcribed. Profiled with immunoSEQ multiplex PCR; TCRdb holds only in-frame clones, not every one. The sample lists fewer than 900,000 clones, roughly 16% occurring once. The sample consisted of naive CD4+ T cells from blood. This receptor was obtained from a woman younger than 30 in good health.

Here the CDR3 DNA reads TGTGCCAGCAGTCCCGACAGGGGTGGCAAAAACATTCAGTACTTC. Translating it yields CASSPDRGGKNIQYF. The rearrangement joins TRBV11-1 to TRBJ2-4; TRBD1 aligns across 8 bases. The CDR3 has 15 residues. CDR1 and CDR2 (germline): SGHAT, FQDESV (reference sequence). Germline trimming cut 6 bases from V and 3 bases from J; bases unmatched to any gene: 7.